This T cell receptor (beta chain) was recorded in a study of blood T cell repertoires in COVID-19. Germline assignment: CDR1 LNHDA and CDR2 SQIVND (reference sequence). Trimming pared 0 bases from V and 0 bases from J, leaving 15 bases between. The CDR3 is 18 residues long. The repertoire was sequenced with immunoSEQ multiplex PCR; TCRdb's copy has only in-frame clones and lacks some. The repertoire consists of about 170,000 clones, with around 80% occurring once and the leading ten covering more than 14%. Sequenced material: peripheral blood. The V and J genes are TRBV19 and TRBJ2-1; D might be TRBD1 (6 bases). The source of this sequence is a woman aged 70-85 years with COVID-19, enrolled during active disease. The CDR3 here is CASSIDRQGTSSYNEQFF. In DNA form, the CDR3 reads TGTGCCAGTAGTATAGATCGGCAGGGGACCAGCTCCTACAATGAGCAGTTCTTC.